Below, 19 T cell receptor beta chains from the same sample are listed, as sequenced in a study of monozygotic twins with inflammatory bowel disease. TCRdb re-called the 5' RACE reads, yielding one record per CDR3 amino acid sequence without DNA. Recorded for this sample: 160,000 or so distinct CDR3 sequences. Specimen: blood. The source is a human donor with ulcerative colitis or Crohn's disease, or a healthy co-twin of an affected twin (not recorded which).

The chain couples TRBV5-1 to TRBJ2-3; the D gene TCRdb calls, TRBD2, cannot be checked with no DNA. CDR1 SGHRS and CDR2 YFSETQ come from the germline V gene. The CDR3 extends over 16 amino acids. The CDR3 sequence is CASSPGTAGVTDTQYF.

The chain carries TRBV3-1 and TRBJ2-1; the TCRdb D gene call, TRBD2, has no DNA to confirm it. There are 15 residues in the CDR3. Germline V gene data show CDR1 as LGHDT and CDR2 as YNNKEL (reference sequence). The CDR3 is CASSQEPAGYNEQFF.

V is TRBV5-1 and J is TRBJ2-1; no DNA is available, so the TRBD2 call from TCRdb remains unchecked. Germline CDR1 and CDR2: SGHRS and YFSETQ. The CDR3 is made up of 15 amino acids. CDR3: CASSLGLAGAREQFF.

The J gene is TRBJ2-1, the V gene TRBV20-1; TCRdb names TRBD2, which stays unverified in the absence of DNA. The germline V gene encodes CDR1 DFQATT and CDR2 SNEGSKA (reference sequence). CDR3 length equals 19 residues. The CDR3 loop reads CSARAKRLAGALSYNEQFF.

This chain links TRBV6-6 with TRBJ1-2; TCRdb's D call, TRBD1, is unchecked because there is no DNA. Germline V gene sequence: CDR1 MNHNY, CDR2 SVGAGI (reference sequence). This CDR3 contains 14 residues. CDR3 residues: CASRKDRVRYGYTF.

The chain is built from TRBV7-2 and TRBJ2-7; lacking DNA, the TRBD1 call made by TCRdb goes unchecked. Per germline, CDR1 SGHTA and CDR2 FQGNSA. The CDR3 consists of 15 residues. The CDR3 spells CASSSQGPLSYEQYF. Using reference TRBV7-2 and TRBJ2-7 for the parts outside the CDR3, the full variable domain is GAGVSQSPSNKVTEKGKDVELRCDPISGHTALYWYRQSLGQGLEFLIYFQGNSAPDKSGLPSDRFSAERTGGSVSTLTIQRTQQEDSAVYLCASSSQGPLSYEQYFGPGTRLTVT.

The CDR3 is CASSFRDRGMSGYTF. The gene calls are TRBV7-2 and TRBJ1-2; absent DNA, TCRdb's TRBD1 call cannot be checked. Looked up from germline, CDR1 is SGHTA and CDR2 is FQGNSA. The CDR3 loop spans 15 amino acids.

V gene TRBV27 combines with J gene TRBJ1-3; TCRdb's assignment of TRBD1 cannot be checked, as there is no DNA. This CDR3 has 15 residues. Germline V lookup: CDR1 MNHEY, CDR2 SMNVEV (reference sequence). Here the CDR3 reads CASSPEGRSGNTIYF.

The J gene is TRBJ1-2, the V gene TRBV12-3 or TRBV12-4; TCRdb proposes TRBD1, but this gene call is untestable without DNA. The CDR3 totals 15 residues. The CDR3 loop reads CASSFPLTGYYGYTF.

This CDR3 is CASSPVDRKGAFF. This sequence joins TRBV28 and TRBJ1-1; the D call from TCRdb, TRBD1, cannot be confirmed without DNA. The CDR3 consists of 13 residues. In germline, CDR1 is MDHEN, CDR2 SYDVKM.

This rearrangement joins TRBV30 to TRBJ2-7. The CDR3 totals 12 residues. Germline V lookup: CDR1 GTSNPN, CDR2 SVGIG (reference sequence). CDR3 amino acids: CAWSEVGYEQYF.

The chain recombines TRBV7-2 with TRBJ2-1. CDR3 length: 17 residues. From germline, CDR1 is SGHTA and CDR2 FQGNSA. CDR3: CASSLSLTSSSYNEQFF.

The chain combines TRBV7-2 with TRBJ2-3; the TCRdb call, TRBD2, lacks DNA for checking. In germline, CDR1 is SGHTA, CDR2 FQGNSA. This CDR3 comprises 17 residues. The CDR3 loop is CASSSERDVPSTDTQYF.

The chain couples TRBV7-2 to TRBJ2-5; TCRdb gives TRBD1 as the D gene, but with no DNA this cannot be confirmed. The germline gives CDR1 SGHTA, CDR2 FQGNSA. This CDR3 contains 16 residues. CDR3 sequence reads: CASSFSRGWYQETQYF.

The CDR3 spells CASSFFSGGASEQYF. The V call is TRBV7-2, the J call TRBJ2-7; TCRdb picks TRBD2, but there is no DNA to check that call. Per germline, CDR1 SGHTA and CDR2 FQGNSA. This CDR3 has 15 residues.

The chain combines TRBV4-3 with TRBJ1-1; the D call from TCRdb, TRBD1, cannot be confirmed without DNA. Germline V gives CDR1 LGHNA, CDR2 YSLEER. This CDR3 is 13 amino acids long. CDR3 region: CASQAPGSTEAFF.

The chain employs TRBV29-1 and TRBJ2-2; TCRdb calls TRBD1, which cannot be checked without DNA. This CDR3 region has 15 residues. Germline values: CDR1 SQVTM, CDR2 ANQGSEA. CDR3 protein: CSVESGGANTGELFF.

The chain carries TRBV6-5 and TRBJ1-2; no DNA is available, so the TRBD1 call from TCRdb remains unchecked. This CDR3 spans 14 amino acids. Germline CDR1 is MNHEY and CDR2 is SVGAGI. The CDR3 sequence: CASNQDRGDYGYTF.

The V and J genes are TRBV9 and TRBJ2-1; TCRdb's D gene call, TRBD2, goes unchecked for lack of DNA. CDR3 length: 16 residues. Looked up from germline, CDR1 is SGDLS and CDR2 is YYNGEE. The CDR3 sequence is CASSFVIAGPLDEQFF. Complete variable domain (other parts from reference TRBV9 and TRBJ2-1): DSGVTQTPKHLITATGQRVTLRCSPRSGDLSVYWYQQSLDQGLQFLIQYYNGEERAKGNILERFSAQQFPDLHSELNLSSLELGDSALYFCASSFVIAGPLDEQFFGPGTRLTVL.